One and the same sample provided the 11 T cell receptor beta chains below, sequenced in a study of blood T cell repertoires in COVID-19. Assay: immunoSEQ multiplex PCR; the TCRdb copy retains only in-frame clones and omits some. Of 100,000 to 150,000 clones in the sample, 75% to 85% were seen once. Source material: peripheral blood. These TCRs come from a man between 40 and 49 years old with active or convalescent COVID-19.

V usage is TRBV3-1 (or the pseudogene TRBV3-2) and J usage is TRBJ1-1; D is uncertain. CDR1 is LGHDT, CDR2 YNNKEL, per germline (reference sequence). The CDR3 is 15 residues long. With 0 bases removed from V and 3 bases from J, the gap between germline ends came to 11 bases. CDR3 sequence reads: CASSQDSAGYTEAFF. The CDR3 coding sequence is TGTGCCAGCAGCCAAGATAGTGCAGGCTACACTGAAGCTTTCTTT.

The V gene is TRBV15, the J gene TRBJ2-1; tentative D call: TRBD2 (6 bases). With 0 bases removed from V and 7 bases from J, the gap between germline ends came to 13 bases. CDR1 is LNHNV and CDR2 is YYDKDF in the germline V gene (reference sequence). This CDR3 spans 15 amino acids. The CDR3 DNA sequence: TGTGCCACCAGCAGAGATAGTGGAGGGAGGAATGAGCAGTTCTTC. Encoded protein: CATSRDSGGRNEQFF. The full variable domain, with the rest looked up from reference TRBV15 and TRBJ2-1, is DAMVIQNPRYQVTQFGKPVTLSCSQTLNHNVMYWYQQKSSQAPKLLFHYYDKDFNNEADTPDNFQSRRPNTSFCFLDIRSPGLGDTAMYLCATSRDSGGRNEQFFGPGTRLTVL.

This sequence joins TRBV5-1 and TRBJ1-1; tentative D call: TRBD1 (6 bases). Germline CDR1 and CDR2: SGHRS and YFSETQ. With 5 bases removed from V and 6 bases from J, the gap between germline ends came to 14 bases. The CDR3 extends over 13 amino acids. In nucleotides, the CDR3 is TGCGCCAGCAGTCTGGGGGCGAGGTCTGAAGCTTTCTTT. The encoded protein is CASSLGARSEAFF.

This clone was seen once. The chain has TRBV7-8 and TRBJ1-3; D perhaps matches TRBD1 (5 bases). Trimming pared 5 bases from V and 0 bases from J, leaving 8 bases between. Germline CDR1 and CDR2: SGHVS and FQNEAQ. The CDR3 sequence is 14 residues long. The CDR3 nucleotides are TGTGCCAGCAGCGACAGTTACTCTGGAAACACCATATATTTT. Residues: CASSDSYSGNTIYF. Variable domain in full (rest from reference TRBV7-8 and TRBJ1-3): GAGVSQSPRYKVAKRGQDVALRCDPISGHVSLFWYQQALGQGPEFLTYFQNEAQLDKSGLPSDRFFAERPEGSVSTLKIQRTQQEDSAVYLCASSDSYSGNTIYFGEGSWLTVV.

V usage is TRBV5-4 and J usage is TRBJ2-1; 9 bases line up with TRBD2. Per the germline V gene, CDR1 is SGHNT and CDR2 is YYREEE (reference sequence). J lost 8 bases, V lost 5 bases, and 11 bases had no gene match. The CDR3 runs to 15 residues. CDR3 loop: CASRRPGTSYYEQFF. For the CDR3, the DNA is TGTGCCAGCAGGAGACCCGGGACTAGCTATTATGAGCAGTTCTTC.

The chain links TRBV30 to TRBJ1-1; the D is unclear. The CDR3 covers 14 residues. V lost 7 bases and J 3 bases, leaving 18 bases between the germline ends. The germline CDR1 and CDR2 sequences are GTSNPN and SVGIG (reference sequence). The CDR3 loop reads CASRRASVDTEAFF. Here the CDR3 DNA reads TGTGCCTCTCGGAGGGCCTCGGTGGACACTGAAGCTTTCTTT.

The chain links TRBV29-1 to TRBJ1-2, with D unclear. CDR1 and CDR2 (germline): SQVTM, ANQGSEA. V was cut by 2 bases and J by 5 bases, with 15 bases left in between. The length of the CDR3 is 14 residues. The CDR3 nucleotides are TGCAGCGTTGAATCCCTCGGTCGCTCATATGGCTACACCTTC. This gives the protein CSVESLGRSYGYTF.

The genes are TRBV24-1 and TRBJ1-2; 9 nucleotides match TRBD1. CDR1 is KGHDR and CDR2 is SFDVKD in the germline V gene. This CDR3 is 17 amino acids long. Germline trimming cut 5 bases from V and 6 bases from J; bases unmatched to any gene: 15. The CDR3 protein is CATSGQQGAGLWNGYTF. DNA for the CDR3: TGTGCCACCAGTGGCCAACAGGGGGCTGGCTTGTGGAATGGCTACACCTTC.

This clone was counted at least ten times. This chain links TRBV7-9 with TRBJ1-1; TRBD1 might be the D (6 bases). Per the germline V gene, CDR1 is SEHNR and CDR2 is FQNEAQ (reference sequence). CDR3 length: 14 amino acids. Trimming took 5 bases from V and 4 from J, leaving 14 bases between them. CDR3 loop: CASSIQGGITEAFF. For the CDR3, the DNA is TGTGCCAGCAGCATACAGGGAGGGATCACTGAAGCTTTCTTT.

The rearrangement links TRBV30 to TRBJ1-1; a weak D match, TRBD1 (6 bases). The CDR3 sequence is 13 residues long. Trimming stripped 2 bases from V and 4 bases from J, with 11 bases between. The germline V gene encodes CDR1 GTSNPN and CDR2 SVGIG (reference sequence). Written as DNA, the CDR3 is TGTGCCTGGAGTTACAGGGTAAGCACTGAAGCTTTCTTT. This encodes CAWSYRVSTEAFF.

This chain uses TRBV5-4 with TRBJ2-2; D possibly corresponds to TRBD2 (5 bases). The CDR3 sequence is 16 residues long. Germline V gene data show CDR1 as SGHNT and CDR2 as YYREEE (reference sequence). Trimming cost V 0 bases and J 4 bases, with 13 bases left between them. DNA of the CDR3: TGTGCCAGCAGCTTGGGGGGAGCGGCCCTCACCGGGGAGCTGTTTTTT. This gives the protein CASSLGGAALTGELFF.